The entry below gives a single T cell receptor beta chain sequence along with its context. Its antigen is currently unknown. The sample comes from a study of T cell responses to AZD1222 COVID-19 vaccine. Study results and limitations: Recipients of AZD1222 seropositive at baseline numbered only 5 or 6.

The CDR3 sequence is 13 residues long. The V and J ends lost 4 bases and 8 bases, in that order; junction bases with no gene match: 4. In germline, CDR1 is MNHEY, CDR2 SVGAGI. Sequencing was performed with immunoSEQ multiplex PCR; in TCRdb, only in-frame clones are kept and a portion is missing. Of about 120,000 clones listed, more than 85% are singletons. The chain combines TRBV6-5 with TRBJ1-5, with 8 bases matching TRBD1. This specimen was peripheral blood, taken on day 0 of AZD1222 vaccination. This sequence was found in an adult in good health. The CDR3, as DNA: TGTGCCAGCAGTTGGACAGGGACAGAGCCCCAGCATTTT. It codes for CASSWTGTEPQHF.